Shown below are 21 T cell receptor beta chains from a single sample sequenced in a study of blood T cell repertoires in COVID-19. The data were produced by immunoSEQ multiplex PCR, yet TCRdb's version contains in-frame clones alone and is incomplete. The sample holds 130,000 to 150,000 clones, about 89% seen once. The specimen sequenced was PBMCs or T cells enriched from blood (not recorded which). These receptors were taken from a man between 60 and 75 years old who had recovered from COVID-19.

This clone was detected only once. The chain uses TRBV2 and TRBJ2-5, with TRBD2 matching over 13 bases. Germline V gene data show CDR1 as SNHLY and CDR2 as FYNNEI. V shed 7 bases, J shed 2 bases, and the junction held 4 bases outside the gene matches. CDR3 length: 15 amino acids. Here the CDR3 reads CASKTSGGRQETQYF. In nucleotides, the CDR3 is TGTGCCAGCAAGACTAGCGGGGGGCGACAAGAGACCCAGTACTTC.

This clone came up once. The chain carries TRBV7-3 and TRBJ2-1; D is ambiguous. This CDR3 is 14 amino acids long. Germline lookup yields CDR1 SGHTA and CDR2 FQGTGA. Trimming stripped 4 bases from V and 6 bases from J, with 13 bases between. CDR3 region: CASSSRLNLNEQFF. CDR3 nucleotide sequence: TGTGCCAGCAGCTCTAGACTTAATCTCAATGAGCAGTTCTTC.

V and J are TRBV15 and TRBJ1-3; no reliable D call. With 0 bases removed from V and 3 bases from J, the gap between germline ends came to 12 bases. In germline, CDR1 is LNHNV, CDR2 YYDKDF (reference sequence). The CDR3 totals 16 residues. The CDR3 DNA reads TGTGCCACCAGCAGAGATTTCCGGAGGCGTGGAAACACCATATATTTT. Its protein is CATSRDFRRRGNTIYF. The full variable domain, completed using reference TRBV15 and TRBJ1-3, is DAMVIQNPRYQVTQFGKPVTLSCSQTLNHNVMYWYQQKSSQAPKLLFHYYDKDFNNEADTPDNFQSRRPNTSFCFLDIRSPGLGDTAMYLCATSRDFRRRGNTIYFGEGSWLTVV.

The chain links TRBV7-6 to TRBJ2-2, with TRBD1 as a possible D gene (6 bases). The CDR3 contains 15 residues. The germline V gene has CDR1 SGHVS and CDR2 FNYEAQ. Deletions cut 5 bases from V and 6 bases from J, with 16 bases between. The CDR3 spells CASSPTTGRSGELFF. The CDR3 DNA sequence: TGTGCCAGCAGCCCAACTACAGGGAGATCCGGGGAGCTGTTTTTT.

The chain is built from TRBV15 and TRBJ1-6; no clear D gene. CDR1 and CDR2 (germline): LNHNV, YYDKDF (reference sequence). CDR3 length: 14 residues. V lost 1 base and J 10 bases, leaving 11 bases between the germline ends. The CDR3 region has the DNA TGTGCCACCAGCAGAGGCGGGGAGAGGTCACCCCTCCACTTT. Residues: CATSRGGERSPLHF.

The chain recombines TRBV2 with TRBJ2-2, with 13 bases fitting TRBD2. Per the germline V gene, CDR1 is SNHLY and CDR2 is FYNNEI. The CDR3 runs 18 residues. The ends lost 3 bases at V and 2 bases at J; junction bases unmatched: 6. The CDR3: CASSDRTSGGLNTGELFF. The CDR3 nucleotides are TGTGCCAGCAGTGATCGGACTAGCGGGGGCCTAAACACCGGGGAGCTGTTTTTT.

The chain is built from TRBV18 and TRBJ2-2; D remains unclear. V lost 6 bases to trimming and J lost 2 bases, with 4 bases between them. The CDR3 extends over 12 amino acids. Germline V gives CDR1 KGHSH, CDR2 LQKENI. The CDR3, as DNA: TGTGCCAGCTCTACAAACACCGGGGAGCTGTTTTTT. Translated: CASSTNTGELFF.

This clone was picked up one time. This chain joins TRBV28 and TRBJ2-3; TRBD2 is a possible D gene (6 bases). V shed 6 bases and J shed 2 bases, with 15 bases lying between them. The CDR3 loop spans 15 amino acids. CDR1 MDHEN and CDR2 SYDVKM come from the germline V gene. The CDR3 here is CASSPPEGNTDTQYF. Here the CDR3 DNA reads TGTGCCAGCAGCCCTCCGGAGGGGAACACAGATACGCAGTATTTT.

This clone was observed once. The chain employs TRBV29-1 and TRBJ1-1; the D gene is possibly TRBD1 (5 bases). Trimming cost V 1 base and J 2 bases, with 11 bases left between them. Germline CDR1 and CDR2: SQVTM and ANQGSEA. CDR3 length equals 14 residues. Here the CDR3 reads CSVEAGYDNTEAFF. The CDR3 coding sequence is TGCAGCGTTGAAGCAGGGTATGATAACACTGAAGCTTTCTTT.

The V and J genes are TRBV24-1 and TRBJ1-2, with 12 bases aligning to TRBD1. The germline CDR1 and CDR2 sequences are KGHDR and SFDVKD. The CDR3 length is 16 residues. The V gene end was trimmed by 3 bases and the J gene end by 6 bases; junction bases not matched to a gene: 7. The DNA of the CDR3 is TGTGCCACCAGTGATCCGGGACAGGGGGCGTTTGATGGCTACACCTTC. The encoded protein is CATSDPGQGAFDGYTF.

This clone was recorded a few times. The rearrangement uses TRBV5-1 and TRBJ2-5; 7 bases line up with TRBD1. Per germline, CDR1 SGHRS and CDR2 YFSETQ. V shed 4 bases, J shed 1 base, and the junction held 4 bases outside the gene matches. The CDR3 extends over 14 amino acids. The CDR3 DNA sequence: TGCGCCAGCAGCGTCGACAGGGCCCAAGAGACCCAGTACTTC. Encoded protein: CASSVDRAQETQYF. Filled out from reference TRBV5-1 and TRBJ2-5, the complete variable domain reads KAGVTQTPRYLIKTRGQQVTLSCSPISGHRSVSWYQQTPGQGLQFLFEYFSETQRNKGNFPGRFSGRQFSNSRSEMNVSTLELGDSALYLCASSVDRAQETQYFGPGTRLLVL.

This clone has only a few counts. The V gene is TRBV15, the J gene TRBJ2-7; the match to TRBD2 covers 8 bases. This CDR3 has 15 amino acids. Germline V gene sequence: CDR1 LNHNV, CDR2 YYDKDF (reference sequence). V was pared by 4 bases and J by 1 base, with 6 bases of the junction left unmatched. CDR3 sequence: CATSKLLAGSYEQYF. In DNA, the CDR3 is TGTGCCACCAGCAAGCTCTTAGCGGGATCCTACGAGCAGTACTTC.

The V call is TRBV30, the J call TRBJ1-1; D unclear. The CDR3 consists of 11 residues. Germline CDR1 is GTSNPN and CDR2 is SVGIG (reference sequence). V lost 3 bases and J 6 bases, leaving 8 bases between the germline ends. The CDR3 sequence is CAWRDQAEAFF. In DNA, the CDR3 is TGTGCCTGGAGGGATCAGGCTGAAGCTTTCTTT.

Worth noting for this clone: The junction differs from germline at one of its ends, possibly a read error. V is TRBV28 and J is TRBJ1-2; 9 bases are a match to TRBD1. The CDR3 loop spans 12 amino acids. Germline V lookup: CDR1 MDHEN, CDR2 SYDVKM. CDR3 bases: TGTGCCAGCAAAACAGGGGGCGCGTTTGAGGACTTC. Protein: CASKTGGAFEDF.

The rearrangement joins TRBV5-4 to TRBJ1-4; TRBD1 matches at 9 bases. The CDR3 covers 17 residues. CDR1 and CDR2 (germline): SGHNT, YYREEE (reference sequence). V dropped 0 bases and J dropped 8; count of bases not matched to a gene: 11. CDR3 protein: CASSLGGPGQGHEKLFF. The CDR3 DNA sequence: TGTGCCAGCAGCTTGGGTGGCCCGGGACAGGGACACGAAAAACTGTTTTTT. Full variable domain (missing parts from reference TRBV5-4 and TRBJ1-4): ETGVTQSPTHLIKTRGQQVTLRCSSQSGHNTVSWYQQALGQGPQFIFQYYREEENGRGNFPPRFSGLQFPNYSSELNVNALELDDSALYLCASSLGGPGQGHEKLFFGSGTQLSVL.

This clone showed up just once. The V gene is TRBV7-9, the J gene TRBJ1-1; D uncertain. Deletions cut 3 bases from V and 1 base from J, with 9 bases between. The CDR3 covers 14 residues. Germline CDR1 is SEHNR and CDR2 is FQNEAQ (reference sequence). DNA for the CDR3: TGTGCCAGCAGCTTCTCGGCAGGGAACACTGAAGCTTTCTTT. Translation: CASSFSAGNTEAFF.

V gene TRBV30 combines with J gene TRBJ1-1; D gene unclear. V lost 1 base to trimming and J lost 4 bases, with 7 bases between them. CDR1 is GTSNPN and CDR2 is SVGIG in the germline V gene (reference sequence). The CDR3 consists of 12 residues. The CDR3 here is CAWSGEATEAFF. In DNA, the CDR3 is TGTGCCTGGAGTGGGGAGGCCACTGAAGCTTTCTTT.

The rearrangement joins TRBV7-3 to TRBJ2-1; no reliable D call. The CDR3 loop spans 13 amino acids. V gave up 2 bases and J gave up 8 bases, with 10 bases separating them. Germline V gene sequence: CDR1 SGHTA, CDR2 FQGTGA. The CDR3 nucleotides read TGTGCCAGCAGCTTATGGCCTAGTTATGAGCAGTTCTTC. It specifies CASSLWPSYEQFF.

The chain joins TRBV19 to TRBJ2-1; 9 nucleotides agree with TRBD1. The germline V gene has CDR1 LNHDA and CDR2 SQIVND (reference sequence). Germline trimming cut 1 base from V and 13 bases from J; bases unmatched to any gene: 2. This CDR3 is built from 12 residues. The CDR3 reads CASSIAGQGQFF. The CDR3 DNA is TGTGCCAGTAGTATAGCGGGACAGGGCCAGTTCTTC. The whole variable domain, remainder taken from reference TRBV19 and TRBJ2-1, is DGGITQSPKYLFRKEGQNVTLSCEQNLNHDAMYWYRQDPGQGLRLIYYSQIVNDFQKGDIAEGYSVSREKKESFPLTVTSAQKNPTAFYLCASSIAGQGQFFGPGTRLTVL.

This chain links TRBV5-4 with TRBJ1-2; 9 nucleotides line up with TRBD1. The CDR3 is 13 residues long. Germline CDR1 reads SGHNT; CDR2 reads YYREEE (reference sequence). V lost 4 bases to trimming and J lost 5 bases; unmatched junction nucleotides: 3. The CDR3 nucleotides read TGTGCCAGCAGCGTTGACAGGGGGTATGGCTACACCTTC. This encodes CASSVDRGYGYTF.

V gene TRBV13 combines with J gene TRBJ1-2, with 7 nucleotides matching TRBD1. This CDR3 region has 13 residues. CDR1 PRHDT and CDR2 FYEKMQ come from the germline V gene (reference sequence). The V and J ends lost 5 bases and 7 bases, in that order; junction bases with no gene match: 7. CDR3 amino acids: CASSHRQGLGYTF. The CDR3 nucleotides read TGTGCCAGCAGCCACAGACAGGGTCTTGGCTACACCTTC.